This T cell receptor beta chain was profiled in a study of cytomegalovirus exposure and HLA in healthy donors. Regarding the study as a whole: Previous analysis showed most TCR beta V segments were productive about 87% or about 30% of the time. By a later analysis, the bulk of CMV-associated TCR beta chains appeared HLA-restricted.

CDR1 and CDR2 (germline): LGHNA, YSLEER. After removal of 0 bases from V and 3 bases from J, the junction contained 4 bases not matched to a gene. The CDR3 is 17 amino acids. Both 60 Vbeta primers and 13 Jbeta primers went into the PCR. Sequencing used immunoSEQ multiplex PCR; TCRdb keeps in-frame clones, though not all of them. Of about 170,000 clones listed, roughly four fifths are singletons. As for this clone: The antigen remains unidentified.

This TCR came from a female donor in good health and CMV-seronegative. The sample comprised PBMCs. This chain joins TRBV4-3 and TRBJ2-2, with 10 bases aligning to TRBD2. The CDR3 DNA sequence: TGCGCCAGCAGCCAAGATTTTAGCGGGAGGCACACCGGGGAGCTGTTTTTT. This gives the protein CASSQDFSGRHTGELFF.